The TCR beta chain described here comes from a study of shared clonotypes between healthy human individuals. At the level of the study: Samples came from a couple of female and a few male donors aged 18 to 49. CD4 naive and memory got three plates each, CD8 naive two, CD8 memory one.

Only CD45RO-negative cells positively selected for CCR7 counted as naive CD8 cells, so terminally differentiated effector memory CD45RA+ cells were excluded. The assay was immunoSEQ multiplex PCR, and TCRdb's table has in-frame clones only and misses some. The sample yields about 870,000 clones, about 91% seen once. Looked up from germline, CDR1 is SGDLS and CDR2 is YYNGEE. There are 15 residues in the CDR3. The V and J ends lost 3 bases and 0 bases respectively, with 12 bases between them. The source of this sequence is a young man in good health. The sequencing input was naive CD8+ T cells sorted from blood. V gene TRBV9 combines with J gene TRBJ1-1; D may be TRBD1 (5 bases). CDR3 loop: CASSAHRNMNTEAFF. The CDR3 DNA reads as TGTGCCAGCAGCGCTCACAGGAATATGAACACTGAAGCTTTCTTT.